The sequence of this T cell receptor beta chain was determined in a study of blood T cell repertoires in COVID-19. Study in general: From the United States, Italy and Spain came samples of acute and convalescent COVID-19.

Enrollees, 18 to 89 years old, lived in about two dozen US areas. Grouping used clinical history reported by participants in a survey and questionnaire. Per the authors' pipeline: Reference gene primer amplification gave nucleated cell count estimates. The data were produced by immunoSEQ multiplex PCR, yet TCRdb's version contains in-frame clones alone and is incomplete. The DNA gave D and trimming, while V, J and clone size come from that table. Of fewer than 250,000 clones detected, 70% to 90% appear once; the ten largest clones hold 14% to 15%. The sequenced sample was PBMCs or T cells enriched from blood (not recorded which). This receptor was taken from a woman between 45 and 60 years old with acute COVID-19.

The CDR3 protein is CASSLTSGAYNEQFF. The CDR3 DNA is TGTGCCAGCAGCCTGACTAGCGGAGCCTACAATGAGCAGTTCTTC. The V gene is TRBV7-3, the J gene TRBJ2-1, with TRBD2 matching 9 bases. This CDR3 has 15 residues. The germline CDR1 and CDR2 sequences are SGHTA and FQGTGA. V lost 5 bases to trimming and J lost 2 bases; unmatched junction nucleotides: 4.